The 29 T cell receptor beta chains reported below all come from one sample, sequenced in a study of T-cell reconstitution after alpha-beta-depleted transplantation in children (dated by TCRdb to the mid-2010s). The receptor library was made with PCR. Sequencing was carried out with an Illumina HiSeq 2500. TCR library preparation used molecular barcoding, with unique molecular identifiers applied to normalize quantification of the TCRbeta repertoire. The raw public reads went through TCRdb reprocessing: fastp at Q25, MiXCR clone calling, in-frame beta chains kept. Each entry merges the rows of one CDR3 protein and shows their most common DNA and genes. In all, the sample holds more than 85,000 distinct CDR3 sequences, and under 7% of those were seen once. Around 5.6% of the sample is in the top ten clones. The sample's time point label, decoded: day 60 (about 2 months) after transplantation. The treatment or condition tag for this specimen amounts to: allogeneic hematopoietic cell transplantation with graft depleted of TCRalphabeta T cells and CD19 B cells.

Sequenced material: PBMCs, mostly from graft donor cells, taken 60 days after TCRalphabeta/CD19-depleted stem cell transplant. The origin of the receptors is a female patient younger than 10 who had a stem cell transplant for Fanconi anemia, so the T cells may come from the graft donor.

The J gene is TRBJ2-3, the V gene TRBV12-3 or TRBV12-4, with unresolved D. The V gene lost 2 bases and the J gene lost 4 bases, with 22 bases spanning the gap. The CDR3 runs to 18 residues. The chain's CDR3 is CASSLRLDIQGFADTQYF. The CDR3 bases are TGTGCCAGCAGTTTAAGGTTAGACATCCAAGGGTTCGCAGATACGCAGTATTTT.

This clonotype was found a few times. In nucleotides, the CDR3 is TGTGCCAGCTCACCGGGACAGGCTTACTACGAGCAGTACTTC. The encoded protein is CASSPGQAYYEQYF. The chain links TRBV18 to TRBJ2-7; 8 nucleotides align to TRBD1. With 3 bases clipped from V and 3 bases from J, the junction kept 4 bases outside the gene matches. CDR3 length: 14 residues. The V gene's germline CDR1 is KGHSH and CDR2 LQKENI.

On this clonotype: In this CDR3 the conserved last residue, phenylalanine or tryptophan, is missing, so a read error is likely. The chain combines TRBV5-1 with TRBJ1-6; D possibly corresponds to TRBD1 (5 bases). Germline V lookup: CDR1 SGHRS, CDR2 YFSETQ. The CDR3 is 17 amino acids. The V end lost 0 bases, the J end lost 6 bases, and 16 bases lay between the germline ends. As DNA, the CDR3 is TGCGCCAGCAGCTTGGATCATCCGGGACGGGGTAATTCACCCCTCCACTGT. Its protein is CASSLDHPGRGNSPLHC.

This clonotype was counted at least ten times. The J gene is TRBJ2-2, the V gene TRBV6-5, with D unclear. Between the trimmed V and J ends, which lost 2 bases and 1 base, there was a span of 8 bases. The CDR3 is made up of 15 amino acids. Germline CDR1 MNHEY, CDR2 SVGAGI. The CDR3 loop reads CASSYRTVNTGELFF. In DNA form, the CDR3 reads TGTGCCAGCAGTTACCGGACGGTGAACACCGGGGAGCTGTTTTTT.

This clonotype was recorded at least ten times. The V call is TRBV9, the J call TRBJ2-1; D tentatively reads TRBD1 or TRBD2 (5 bases each). The CDR3 consists of 14 residues. The germline gives CDR1 SGDLS, CDR2 YYNGEE. The V and J ends lost 3 bases and 6 bases respectively, with 13 bases between them. CDR3 coding DNA: TGTGCCAGCAGCGACCGGGACCGGGCCAATGAGCAGTTCTTC. Its protein product is CASSDRDRANEQFF.

This clonotype appeared many times. The V and J genes are TRBV28 and TRBJ1-2; D gene ambiguous. CDR1 and CDR2 (germline): MDHEN, SYDVKM. This CDR3 region has 13 residues. The ends were cut back, 5 bases at V and 7 bases at J, with 14 bases in the middle. The chain's CDR3 is CASSPPRTTGYTF. The DNA of the CDR3 is TGTGCCAGCAGTCCCCCGAGGACGACTGGCTACACCTTC.

There are many counts of this clonotype. This chain connects TRBV28 to TRBJ2-7, with 8 bases fitting TRBD1. CDR3 length: 12 amino acids. V dropped 2 bases and J dropped 7; count of bases not matched to a gene: 1. From germline, CDR1 is MDHEN and CDR2 SYDVKM. The CDR3 DNA is TGTGCCAGCAGTTTAAGGGACAGGGAGCAGTACTTC. Amino acids: CASSLRDREQYF.

There are a few counts of this clonotype. A much larger clone sits a single nucleotide away, making a read error possible. The chain recombines TRBV20-1 with TRBJ2-7, with 11 bases aligning to TRBD1. The germline gives CDR1 DFQATT, CDR2 SNEGSKA (reference sequence). The CDR3 has 17 residues. The CDR3 nucleotides read TGCTGTGCTAGAGACGGGACAGGGGGAATCCTCTCCTACGAGCAGTACTTC. This encodes CCARDGTGGILSYEQYF.

In this sample, this clonotype turned up a few times. The chain recombines TRBV6-5 with TRBJ2-3; D gene uncertain. The CDR3 is 16 residues long. The germline CDR1 and CDR2 sequences are MNHEY and SVGAGI. Trimming removed 0 bases at V and 2 bases at J, with 12 bases between. DNA of the CDR3: TGTGCCAGCAGTTACTCAGTTCTGATGTCCACAGATACGCAGTATTTT. This sequence encodes CASSYSVLMSTDTQYF.

The sample holds many counts of this clonotype. The V and J genes are TRBV28 and TRBJ2-5, with 7 bases that match TRBD1. The V and J ends lost 8 bases and 2 bases, in that order; junction bases with no gene match: 8. Germline V gives CDR1 MDHEN, CDR2 SYDVKM. This CDR3 region has 14 residues. The CDR3 DNA follows: TGTGCCAGCCAAGGGACAGAGCTTCAAGAGACCCAGTACTTC. Translating it yields CASQGTELQETQYF.

The chain recombines TRBV5-1 with TRBJ2-5; 7 nucleotides line up with TRBD1. Germline V gives CDR1 SGHRS, CDR2 YFSETQ. The CDR3 length is 14 residues. The trim removed 9 bases at V and 5 bases at J, leaving 13 bases unmatched. The CDR3 DNA reads as TGCGCCATGGGCCCCGGGACAGATTTCGAGACCCAGTACTTC. Protein sequence: CAMGPGTDFETQYF.

This clonotype was picked up a small number of times. The chain uses TRBV9 and TRBJ1-4, with D perhaps matching TRBD1 (6 bases). Germline-derived CDR1 and CDR2 are SGDLS and YYNGEE. V lost 0 bases, J lost 1 base, and 10 bases lay in between. The CDR3 consists of 16 residues. CDR3 sequence reads: CASSVGPGVTNEKLFF. CDR3 in DNA: TGTGCCAGCAGCGTAGGTCCAGGGGTAACTAATGAAAAACTGTTTTTT.

This clonotype was detected only a few times. The J gene is TRBJ1-5, the V gene TRBV20-1, with 9 positions matching TRBD1. Germline V gene data show CDR1 as DFQATT and CDR2 as SNEGSKA (reference sequence). The length of the CDR3 is 18 residues. The ends lost 0 bases at V and 4 bases at J; junction bases unmatched: 13. Here the CDR3 reads CSARDSVGQGIGNQPQHF. CDR3 in DNA: TGCAGTGCTAGAGATTCGGTCGGACAGGGGATCGGGAATCAGCCCCAGCATTTT.

Many counts were recorded for this clonotype. V gene TRBV11-1 combines with J gene TRBJ1-2; TRBD1 is a possible D gene (5 bases). The V end lost 1 base, the J end lost 4 bases, and 22 bases lay between the germline ends. This CDR3 comprises 18 residues. From germline, CDR1 is SGHAT and CDR2 FQDESV (reference sequence). CDR3 in DNA: TGTGCCAGCAGCTTAGAGGTGGGTGAACAGGCGGAAATCTATGGCTACACCTTC. This translates into CASSLEVGEQAEIYGYTF.

The table lists this clonotype with a few counts. V is TRBV20-1 and J is TRBJ2-7; TRBD1 matches at 7 bases. The germline gives CDR1 DFQATT, CDR2 SNEGSKA (reference sequence). The CDR3 is 14 residues long. With 1 base clipped from V and 5 bases from J, the junction kept 8 bases outside the gene matches. As DNA, the CDR3 is TGCAGTGCTAGAGGATTTGTGACAGGGAACGAGCAGTACTTC. This translates into CSARGFVTGNEQYF.

This chain uses TRBV20-1 with TRBJ1-2; 7 bases line up with TRBD1. Germline CDR1 reads DFQATT; CDR2 reads SNEGSKA (reference sequence). V lost 6 bases and J lost 1; bases outside the gene matches: 8. CDR3 size: 14 residues. The CDR3 sequence: CSAWDRSLNYGYTF. The DNA for the CDR3 is TGCAGTGCCTGGGACAGATCCCTTAACTATGGCTACACCTTC.

This clonotype was seen at least ten times. This chain links TRBV18 with TRBJ2-3, with 12 bases identical to TRBD2. Trimming took 2 bases from V and 6 from J; bases not matched to a gene: 6. CDR3 size: 16 residues. CDR1 and CDR2 from the germline V gene are KGHSH and LQKENI. The CDR3 DNA reads TGTGCCAGCTCACCAAGGACTAGCGGGGCCGGGGATACGCAGTATTTT. It translates to CASSPRTSGAGDTQYF.

This clonotype was observed at least ten times. The genes are TRBV5-4 and TRBJ1-5; D is possibly TRBD1 (6 bases). Trimming stripped 7 bases from V and 5 bases from J, with 16 bases between. This CDR3 has 14 amino acids. Per germline, CDR1 SGHNT and CDR2 YYREEE (reference sequence). The CDR3 DNA follows: TGTGCCAGCTCGACAGGCCTAGGGCATCAGCCCCAGCATTTT. Its translation: CASSTGLGHQPQHF.

This chain uses TRBV29-1 with TRBJ2-6; D gene unclear. CDR1 is SQVTM and CDR2 is ANQGSEA in the germline V gene. The CDR3 extends over 14 amino acids. The V and J ends lost 4 bases and 2 bases respectively, with 9 bases between them. CDR3 DNA sequence: TGCAGCGTTGCTTCCACGCCTGGGGCCAACGTCCTGACTTTC. This codes for CSVASTPGANVLTF.

The V and J genes are TRBV3-1 and TRBJ1-3; D remains ambiguous. CDR3 length: 17 amino acids. Germline CDR1 reads LGHDT; CDR2 reads YNNKEL (reference sequence). Between the trimmed V and J ends, which lost 1 base and 0 bases, there was a span of 13 bases. In DNA, the CDR3 is TGTGCCAGCAGCCAAGGACACAGTGGCTCCTCTGGAAACACCATATATTTT. This sequence encodes CASSQGHSGSSGNTIYF.

This clonotype occurred many times. The chain carries TRBV12-3 or TRBV12-4 and TRBJ2-7, with unresolved D. The CDR3 has 12 amino acids. Trimming removed 1 base at V and 2 bases at J, with 3 bases between. The CDR3 here is CASSLVTYEQYF. CDR3 sequence (DNA): TGTGCCAGCAGTTTAGTGACCTACGAGCAGTACTTC.

The sample holds many counts of this clonotype. This chain uses TRBV10-3 with TRBJ2-3; TRBD2 matches 10 bases. CDR1 ENHRY and CDR2 SYGVKD come from the germline V gene. V lost 7 bases to trimming and J lost 1 base; unmatched junction nucleotides: 5. This CDR3 has 15 residues. The chain's CDR3 is CAINAAGGGTDTQYF. For the CDR3, the DNA is TGTGCCATCAACGCAGCGGGGGGGGGCACAGATACGCAGTATTTT.

The table lists this clonotype with a few counts. The rearrangement uses TRBV7-9 and TRBJ2-3; D may be TRBD2 (5 bases). V was shortened by 5 bases and J by 0 bases, with 9 bases between the two germline ends. The CDR3 extends over 14 amino acids. CDR1 is SEHNR and CDR2 is FQNEAQ in the germline V gene (reference sequence). The CDR3 nucleotides read TGTGCCAGCAGCATTACTAGGAGCACAGATACGCAGTATTTT. Encoded protein: CASSITRSTDTQYF. Based on the CDR3 plus reference TRBV7-9 and TRBJ2-3, the full variable domain is DTGVSQNPRHKITKRGQNVTFRCDPISEHNRLYWYRQTLGQGPEFLTYFQNEAQLEKSRLLSDRFSAERPKGSFSTLEIQRTEQGDSAMYLCASSITRSTDTQYFGPGTRLTVL.

This clonotype was seen many times. The V and J genes are TRBV2 and TRBJ2-3; no clear D gene. The CDR3 contains 14 residues. V dropped 1 base and J dropped 3 bases, with 8 bases sitting between them. The germline gives CDR1 SNHLY, CDR2 FYNNEI. The CDR3 loop is CASSEVVGTDTQYF. The CDR3, as DNA: TGTGCCAGCAGTGAAGTGGTAGGGACAGATACGCAGTATTTT.

This clonotype has ten or more counts. The chain's CDR3 is CASSTGISTDTQYF. The CDR3 DNA reads as TGTGCCAGCAGCACCGGGATCAGCACAGATACGCAGTATTTT. The chain recombines TRBV7-3 with TRBJ2-3, with D possibly being TRBD2 (5 bases). Trimming took 5 bases from V and 0 from J, leaving 9 bases between them. CDR3 size: 14 residues. CDR1 is SGHTA and CDR2 is FQGTGA in the germline V gene.

This clonotype has at least ten counts. V gene TRBV12-3 or TRBV12-4 combines with J gene TRBJ1-6, with D tentatively TRBD1 (5 bases). The CDR3 has 14 amino acids. V lost 5 bases, J lost 10 bases, and 15 bases lay in between. CDR3 nucleotide sequence: TGTGCCAGCAGTCTACTGCAGGGTCGGTCACCCCTCCACTTT. Amino acids: CASSLLQGRSPLHF.

This clonotype was seen ten or more times. This chain connects TRBV13 to TRBJ2-7; no definite D call. V was cut by 5 bases and J by 2 bases, with 13 bases left in between. This CDR3 has 14 amino acids. The germline CDR1 and CDR2 sequences are PRHDT and FYEKMQ (reference sequence). CDR3 DNA sequence: TGTGCCAGCAGCGAGCATCGCCTCACCTACGAGCAGTACTTC. Residues: CASSEHRLTYEQYF.

This clonotype was picked up a small number of times. The V gene is TRBV7-2, the J gene TRBJ1-6, with D unclear. V was clipped by 1 base and J by 8 bases, with 6 bases between them. Germline CDR1 SGHTA, CDR2 FQGNSA. The CDR3 has 13 amino acids. The CDR3: CASSLVSDSPLHF. CDR3 DNA sequence: TGTGCCAGCAGCTTAGTATCGGATTCACCCCTCCACTTT.

This clonotype has at least ten counts. As DNA, the CDR3 is TGTGCCAGCAGCGCAAGGACGGGAGCTTTCTTT. Protein: CASSARTGAFF. The chain carries TRBV12-3 or TRBV12-4 and TRBJ1-1, with D hard to call. The CDR3 is 11 amino acids. Deletions cut 6 bases from V and 10 bases from J, with 12 bases between.